This TCR beta chain was captured by sequencing in a study of T cells in Graves' hyperthyroidism and ophthalmopathy. Background on the study: Peripheral blood collection took place at initial diagnosis, before any treatment.

Comment on this clonotype: Antigen unknown.

The CDR3 has 14 amino acids. The germline CDR1 and CDR2 sequences are MNHEY and SMNVEV (reference sequence). With 2 bases removed from V and 4 bases from J, the gap between germline ends came to 11 bases. The CDR3 regions of TCR beta were amplified from RNA transcripts. A first-round RT-PCR of the TCR CDR3 used the HTBI primer set. TCRdb independently ran MiXCR on the multiplex PCR reads; one entry per CDR3 protein. The sample includes approximately 330,000 distinct CDR3 sequences, approximately 22% of them seen just once. Points from the study as a whole: Model-based prediction identified ophthalmopathy a median around 6.5 months prior to its onset. A 13 V-J model separated ophthalmopathy from stable hyperthyroidism. Blood shared most expanded thyroid clonotypes above 0.001.

The sample was blood. The chain carries TRBV27 and TRBJ1-2, with D unresolved. This TCR was recovered from a woman in her 50s with Graves' hyperthyroidism. The CDR3 sequence: CASSLAGYGYGYTF. CDR3 DNA: TGTGCCAGCAGTTTAGCCGGGTATGGCTATGGCTACACCTTC.